This entry lists 32 T cell receptor beta chains sequenced from one sample in a study of cytomegalovirus exposure and HLA in healthy donors. The PCR employed 60 Vbeta primers together with 13 Jbeta primers. The table came from immunoSEQ multiplex PCR; TCRdb's copy has only in-frame clones and leaves some out. The sample records roughly 120,000 clones, about three quarters being singletons. The source material was PBMCs. The receptors shown here come from a woman aged 60-70 years in good health and CMV-seropositive.

V and J are TRBV7-3 and TRBJ2-3, with 8 bases aligning to TRBD1. V was pared by 5 bases and J by 0 bases, with 1 base of the junction left unmatched. CDR1 is SGHTA, CDR2 FQGTGA, per germline. The CDR3 totals 14 residues. Written as DNA, the CDR3 is TGTGCCAGCAGCCGGACAGGGAGCACAGATACGCAGTATTTT. Encoded protein: CASSRTGSTDTQYF. Based on the CDR3 plus reference TRBV7-3 and TRBJ2-3, the full variable domain is GAGVSQTPSNKVTEKGKYVELRCDPISGHTALYWYRQSLGQGPEFLIYFQGTGAADDSGLPNDRFFAVRPEGSVSTLKIQRTERGDSAVYLCASSRTGSTDTQYFGPGTRLTVL.

A single count supports this clone. Mismatch with germline at one junction end may stem from a read error. CDR3 protein: CASSEGTEPGKLFF. CDR3 DNA sequence: TGCGCCAGCAGTGAGGGAACTGAACCCGGGAAGCTGTTTTTT. The chain recombines TRBV10-1 with TRBJ2-2; a possible D gene is TRBD2 (5 bases). The CDR3 has 14 amino acids. Germline V CDR1 and CDR2: WNHNN, SYGVQD (reference sequence).

The gene calls are TRBV4-2 and TRBJ2-7; 7 bases are shared with TRBD1. This CDR3 has 18 amino acids. Per the germline V gene, CDR1 is LGHNA and CDR2 is YNFKEQ. Trimming cost V 2 bases and J 3 bases; bases outside gene matches: 16. The CDR3 coding sequence is TGTGCCAGCAGCCAAAGCTTCCCCGGGACAGCGGCTCGCTACGAGCAGTACTTC. This gives the protein CASSQSFPGTAARYEQYF.

The V gene is TRBV6-5, the J gene TRBJ2-7; 10 nucleotides align to TRBD1. The CDR3 is 15 residues long. Trimming at V came to 6 bases and at J to 0 bases, leaving 5 bases not matched to a gene. The germline V gene has CDR1 MNHEY and CDR2 SVGAGI. CDR3 sequence reads: CASRSGQGGSYEQYF. The CDR3 DNA reads TGTGCCAGCAGGTCCGGACAGGGGGGCTCCTACGAGCAGTACTTC.

CDR3 in amino acids: CASSYSTAGETYEQYF. CDR3 bases: TGTGCCAGCAGTTACTCGACGGCAGGGGAGACCTACGAGCAGTACTTC. The chain is built from TRBV6-5 and TRBJ2-7; a weak D match, TRBD1 (6 bases). This CDR3 has 16 residues. Germline-derived CDR1 and CDR2 are MNHEY and SVGAGI. Trimming pared 0 bases from V and 2 bases from J, leaving 14 bases between.

The chain combines TRBV7-8 with TRBJ2-1, with 7 nucleotides matching TRBD2. The CDR3 covers 14 residues. CDR1 is SGHVS and CDR2 is FQNEAQ in the germline V gene. The V and J ends lost 3 bases and 8 bases, in that order; junction bases with no gene match: 7. CDR3 sequence (DNA): TGTGCCAGCAGCTTTAATGCGGGGGTGGATGAGCAGTTCTTC. It translates to CASSFNAGVDEQFF. The full variable domain, its missing parts supplied by reference TRBV7-8 and TRBJ2-1, is GAGVSQSPRYKVAKRGQDVALRCDPISGHVSLFWYQQALGQGPEFLTYFQNEAQLDKSGLPSDRFFAERPEGSVSTLKIQRTQQEDSAVYLCASSFNAGVDEQFFGPGTRLTVL.

This chain connects TRBV7-9 to TRBJ1-2; unclear D gene. The CDR3 runs to 12 residues. V lost 8 bases to trimming and J lost 4 bases, with 11 bases between them. Per the germline V gene, CDR1 is SEHNR and CDR2 is FQNEAQ (reference sequence). Here the CDR3 DNA reads TGTGCCAGCGCCGGGAACCCCTATGGCTACACCTTC. This sequence encodes CASAGNPYGYTF.

V is TRBV11-3 and J is TRBJ2-2, with 9 positions matching TRBD1. The V segment lost 3 bases and the J segment 4 bases; nucleotides outside the gene matches: 6. CDR1 is SGHNT, CDR2 YENEEA, per germline. The CDR3 is 16 amino acids. The CDR3, as DNA: TGTGCCAGCAGCTTGGGAGGGACAGGGCCCACCGGGGAGCTGTTTTTT. Its protein product is CASSLGGTGPTGELFF.

The DNA for the CDR3 is TGTGCCAGCAGCCAAGATCTCGGTGGAGCGGGATTGGGCAAAAACATTCAGTACTTC. This gives the protein CASSQDLGGAGLGKNIQYF. The chain carries TRBV4-2 and TRBJ2-4, with 7 bases fitting TRBD2. The V and J ends lost 0 bases and 3 bases, in that order; junction bases with no gene match: 14. CDR1 is LGHNA, CDR2 YNFKEQ, per germline. The CDR3 runs to 19 residues.

The chain uses TRBV29-1 and TRBJ1-1, with D possibly matching TRBD1 (6 bases). The CDR3 length is 13 residues. V lost 7 bases and J 0 bases, leaving 12 bases between the germline ends. Germline V gene sequence: CDR1 SQVTM, CDR2 ANQGSEA. CDR3 nucleotide sequence: TGCAGCGCAGGACAGACCATGAACACTGAAGCTTTCTTT. This codes for CSAGQTMNTEAFF.

The chain links TRBV7-8 to TRBJ1-3, with TRBD1 as a possible D gene (5 bases). This CDR3 region has 15 residues. The germline V gene encodes CDR1 SGHVS and CDR2 FQNEAQ. The V gene lost 5 bases and the J gene lost 2 bases, with 13 bases spanning the gap. The CDR3 DNA is TGTGCCAGCAGCCCTGTATCAGGGACTGGAAACACCATATATTTT. Its translation is CASSPVSGTGNTIYF. Based on the CDR3 plus reference TRBV7-8 and TRBJ1-3, the full variable domain is GAGVSQSPRYKVAKRGQDVALRCDPISGHVSLFWYQQALGQGPEFLTYFQNEAQLDKSGLPSDRFFAERPEGSVSTLKIQRTQQEDSAVYLCASSPVSGTGNTIYFGEGSWLTVV.

This clone was observed a single time. The V call is TRBV6-7, the J call TRBJ2-1, with 7 bases matching TRBD2. TRBV6-7 is noted as an ORF with a role that remains uncertain. Germline trimming cut 6 bases from V and 5 bases from J; bases unmatched to any gene: 22. The CDR3 has 19 amino acids. CDR3 in amino acids: CASSSWEGPYYLEHNEQFF. CDR3 coding DNA: TGTGCCAGCAGCTCGTGGGAGGGCCCGTACTACCTCGAACACAATGAGCAGTTCTTC.

This clone was counted only a few times. The chain employs TRBV5-4 and TRBJ2-6, with TRBD1 matching 7 bases. V dropped 4 bases and J dropped 4; count of bases not matched to a gene: 8. The germline V gene encodes CDR1 SGHNT and CDR2 YYREEE (reference sequence). CDR3 size: 16 residues. This CDR3 is CASSPVQGTGANVLTF. The DNA of the CDR3 is TGTGCCAGCAGCCCGGTACAGGGGACCGGGGCCAACGTCCTGACTTTC.

This rearrangement joins TRBV2 to TRBJ2-5; 9 bases fit TRBD1. J lost 4 bases, V lost 5 bases, and 2 bases had no gene match. The CDR3 extends over 13 amino acids. Germline CDR1 reads SNHLY; CDR2 reads FYNNEI. The CDR3 nucleotides read TGTGCCAGCAGTACGGACAGGGGAGAGACCCAGTACTTC. Its protein is CASSTDRGETQYF.

This clone was picked up a small number of times. The rearrangement joins TRBV5-1 to TRBJ1-3, with a tentative D call TRBD1 (6 bases). This CDR3 is 15 amino acids long. Per germline, CDR1 SGHRS and CDR2 YFSETQ. Trimming took 1 base from V and 3 from J, leaving 11 bases between them. CDR3 in DNA: TGCGCCAGCAGCTTGAACAGGGATGGTGGAAACACCATATATTTT. Its translation is CASSLNRDGGNTIYF.

This clone has only one observation. The rearrangement uses TRBV19 and TRBJ1-5; 8 bases fit TRBD1. Germline V lookup: CDR1 LNHDA, CDR2 SQIVND (reference sequence). CDR3 size: 12 residues. Unmatched junction bases numbered 3, after V lost 8 bases and J lost 6 bases. The CDR3 DNA follows: TGTGCCAGTGGGGACAGGATTCAGCCCCAGCATTTT. Protein sequence: CASGDRIQPQHF.

Concerning this clone: The sample carries other DNA sequences with the same CDR3. The chain employs TRBV7-7 and TRBJ2-2, with TRBD1 matching 7 bases. V shed 5 bases and J 6 bases; nucleotides not matched to a gene: 3. CDR3 length: 13 amino acids. The germline V gene has CDR1 SSHAT and CDR2 FNYEAQ (reference sequence). The CDR3: CASSPQGAGELFF. The DNA for the CDR3 is TGTGCCAGCAGCCCCCAGGGGGCCGGGGAGCTGTTTTTT.

The V call is TRBV2, the J call TRBJ2-7; TRBD2 matches at 8 bases. Germline CDR1 reads SNHLY; CDR2 reads FYNNEI. The CDR3 is made up of 14 amino acids. Trimming removed 4 bases from V and 6 bases from J; junction bases left unmatched: 8. As DNA, the CDR3 is TGTGCCAGCAGTGTATTAGCGGGACCGGGCGAGCAGTACTTC. This sequence encodes CASSVLAGPGEQYF.

This clone was found a few times. The chain carries TRBV4-1 and TRBJ2-7, with 8 bases lining up with TRBD1. Germline V gives CDR1 MGHRA, CDR2 YSYEKL. Trimming removed 4 bases from V and 6 bases from J; junction bases left unmatched: 5. The CDR3 loop spans 13 amino acids. Written as DNA, the CDR3 is TGCGCCAGCAGCCTCGGACAGGGAGGCGAGCAGTACTTC. Residues: CASSLGQGGEQYF.

The chain has TRBV10-3 and TRBJ2-7; TRBD1 matches 7 bases. The V segment lost 5 bases and the J segment 1 base; nucleotides outside the gene matches: 5. The CDR3 has 14 amino acids. Germline V CDR1 and CDR2: ENHRY, SYGVKD. Here the CDR3 DNA reads TGTGCCATCAGTAAGGGGGCAGCTTCCTACGAGCAGTACTTC. Protein product: CAISKGAASYEQYF.

A remark on this clone: At one of its ends the junction is not consistent with the germline gene, which may arise from a read error. The chain carries TRBV9 and TRBJ2-7; tentative D call: TRBD2 (6 bases). Germline V gives CDR1 SGDLS, CDR2 YYNGEE. The CDR3 is made up of 14 amino acids. CDR3 DNA sequence: TGTGCCAACAGCGGAGGGACTTATGCCTACGAGCAGTACTTC. It yields the protein CANSGGTYAYEQYF.

V gene TRBV6-5 combines with J gene TRBJ1-5, with D perhaps matching TRBD1 (6 bases). Between the trimmed V and J ends, which lost 6 bases and 5 bases, there was a span of 17 bases. The CDR3 sequence is 15 residues long. Looked up from germline, CDR1 is MNHEY and CDR2 is SVGAGI. This CDR3 reads CASRPTQGRDQPQHF. The CDR3, as DNA: TGTGCCAGCAGACCTACACAGGGCCGGGATCAGCCCCAGCATTTT.

V usage is TRBV27 and J usage is TRBJ1-1; D may be TRBD1 (6 bases). Trimming stripped 8 bases from V and 1 base from J, with 32 bases between. Germline CDR1 MNHEY, CDR2 SMNVEV (reference sequence). This CDR3 has 20 amino acids. In nucleotides, the CDR3 is TGTGCCAGCCGACGGGTCAACCTCTGGAACAGGGATGTGAGGAACACTGAAGCTTTCTTT. This sequence encodes CASRRVNLWNRDVRNTEAFF.

The CDR3: CASSYSVPGTEAFF. The DNA of the CDR3 is TGTGCCAGCAGTTACTCGGTCCCGGGGACTGAAGCTTTCTTT. V gene TRBV6-5 combines with J gene TRBJ1-1; D gene unclear. The germline V gene has CDR1 MNHEY and CDR2 SVGAGI. This CDR3 comprises 14 residues. V was trimmed by 0 bases and J by 5 bases, leaving 10 bases between them.

The table lists this clone with a few counts. This chain joins TRBV19 and TRBJ1-1; D unclear. CDR3 length: 13 residues. V was clipped by 6 bases and J by 7 bases, with 15 bases between them. CDR1 is LNHDA, CDR2 SQIVND, per germline (reference sequence). This CDR3 reads CASSLQHGIEAFF. The CDR3 DNA reads as TGTGCCAGTAGCCTACAGCACGGAATTGAAGCTTTCTTT.

This clone has only one observation. The chain uses TRBV27 and TRBJ1-1, with D tentatively TRBD1 (6 bases). Per the germline V gene, CDR1 is MNHEY and CDR2 is SMNVEV (reference sequence). Deletions cut 3 bases from V and 4 bases from J, with 12 bases between. CDR3 size: 14 residues. The CDR3 DNA sequence: TGTGCCAGCAGTTTTCAGGGGCCAGGCACTGAAGCTTTCTTT. This sequence encodes CASSFQGPGTEAFF.

This clone was found a few times. This CDR3 is CASSFGRNLFEQYF. CDR3 sequence (DNA): TGTGCCAGCAGCTTCGGCAGGAACCTTTTCGAGCAGTACTTC. The genes are TRBV5-6 and TRBJ2-7, with D unresolved. The CDR3 extends over 14 amino acids. CDR1 and CDR2 (germline): SGHDT, YYEEEE. V shed 2 bases and J shed 6 bases, with 15 bases lying between them. Variable domain in full (rest from reference TRBV5-6 and TRBJ2-7): DAGVTQSPTHLIKTRGQQVTLRCSPKSGHDTVSWYQQALGQGPQFIFQYYEEEERQRGNFPDRFSGHQFPNYSSELNVNALLLGDSALYLCASSFGRNLFEQYFGPGTRLTVT.

The V call is TRBV7-3, the J call TRBJ2-3, with TRBD2 matching over 15 bases. V lost 2 bases, J lost 4 bases, and 13 bases stayed unmatched. Germline V gene lookup returns CDR1 SGHTA and CDR2 FQGTGA. The CDR3 consists of 20 residues. In DNA form, the CDR3 reads TGTGCCAGCAGCTTAGGGCGGACTAGCGGGAGGGCCGGGGACGCAGATACGCAGTATTTT. Translated, it gives CASSLGRTSGRAGDADTQYF. Full variable domain (remainder filled in from reference TRBV7-3 and TRBJ2-3): GAGVSQTPSNKVTEKGKYVELRCDPISGHTALYWYRQSLGQGPEFLIYFQGTGAADDSGLPNDRFFAVRPEGSVSTLKIQRTERGDSAVYLCASSLGRTSGRAGDADTQYFGPGTRLTVL.

The CDR3 bases are TGCGCCAGCAGCCGAGAACACTTAGCGGGGGCCTACAATGAGCAGTTCTTC. It translates to CASSREHLAGAYNEQFF. The V and J genes are TRBV4-1 and TRBJ2-1; 9 bases align to TRBD2. The V and J ends lost 4 bases and 2 bases, in that order; junction bases with no gene match: 9. Germline V gene lookup returns CDR1 MGHRA and CDR2 YSYEKL. The CDR3 extends over 17 amino acids.

This chain connects TRBV7-8 to TRBJ2-1, with D perhaps matching TRBD2 (6 bases). The CDR3 extends over 13 amino acids. Germline V CDR1 and CDR2: SGHVS, FQNEAQ. V was clipped by 3 bases and J by 9 bases, with 12 bases between them. The CDR3 is CASSFGLASEQFF. The CDR3 DNA reads as TGTGCCAGCAGCTTCGGGCTAGCGAGTGAGCAGTTCTTC.

The chain couples TRBV5-4 to TRBJ2-7, with 9 bases fitting TRBD1. Looked up from germline, CDR1 is SGHNT and CDR2 is YYREEE (reference sequence). This CDR3 is 15 amino acids long. The trim removed 2 bases at V and 5 bases at J, leaving 8 bases unmatched. The CDR3 loop reads CASSFRRQGVHEQYF. The CDR3 region has the DNA TGTGCCAGCAGCTTTCGTCGACAGGGGGTCCACGAGCAGTACTTC. Combining the CDR3 with reference TRBV5-4 and TRBJ2-7 gives the whole variable domain ETGVTQSPTHLIKTRGQQVTLRCSSQSGHNTVSWYQQALGQGPQFIFQYYREEENGRGNFPPRFSGLQFPNYSSELNVNALELDDSALYLCASSFRRQGVHEQYFGPGTRLTVT.

The rearrangement links TRBV7-9 to TRBJ2-7, with 10 bases identical to TRBD1. This CDR3 has 13 residues. Looked up from germline, CDR1 is SEHNR and CDR2 is FQNEAQ (reference sequence). V dropped 5 bases and J dropped 6; count of bases not matched to a gene: 4. The CDR3 DNA follows: TGTGCCAGCAGCCCGGGACAGGGGCGCGAGCAGTACTTC. It specifies CASSPGQGREQYF.